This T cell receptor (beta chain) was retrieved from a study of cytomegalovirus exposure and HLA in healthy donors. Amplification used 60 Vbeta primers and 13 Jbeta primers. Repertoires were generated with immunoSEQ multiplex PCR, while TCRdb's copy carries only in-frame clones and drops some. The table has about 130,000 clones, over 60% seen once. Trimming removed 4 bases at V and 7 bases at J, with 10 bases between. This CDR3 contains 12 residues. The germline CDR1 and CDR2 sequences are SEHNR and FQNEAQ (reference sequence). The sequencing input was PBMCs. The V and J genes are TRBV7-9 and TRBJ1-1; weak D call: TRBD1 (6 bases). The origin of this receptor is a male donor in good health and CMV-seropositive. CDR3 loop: CASSSGQSEAFF. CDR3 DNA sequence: TGTGCCAGCAGCTCAGGACAGAGTGAAGCTTTCTTT. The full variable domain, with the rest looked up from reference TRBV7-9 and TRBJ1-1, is DTGVSQNPRHKITKRGQNVTFRCDPISEHNRLYWYRQTLGQGPEFLTYFQNEAQLEKSRLLSDRFSAERPKGSFSTLEIQRTEQGDSAMYLCASSSGQSEAFFGQGTRLTVV.